This passage covers 22 T cell receptor beta chains from one sample sequenced in a study of shared clonotypes between healthy human individuals. Cells designated naive CD8 were CD45RO-negative and were positively selected for CCR7, with terminally differentiated effector memory CD45RA+ cells excluded. Generated by immunoSEQ multiplex PCR, the TCRdb table keeps only in-frame clones and is missing some. The data hold around 580,000 clones, with nearly 98% observed a single time. Sequenced: naive CD8+ T cells sorted from blood. The receptors were sampled from a young man in good health.

The chain recombines TRBV6-1 with TRBJ2-7, with D tentatively TRBD1 (6 bases). CDR1 and CDR2 from the germline V gene are MNHNS and SASEGT. V lost 3 bases and J 4 bases, leaving 13 bases between the germline ends. This CDR3 is 14 amino acids long. In nucleotides, the CDR3 is TGTGCCAGCAGTGAGGGCAGGGGCCCGTACGAGCAGTACTTC. It translates to CASSEGRGPYEQYF.

The chain employs TRBV7-9 and TRBJ2-3; TRBD2 aligns across 8 bases. After removal of 5 bases from V and 4 bases from J, the junction contained 11 bases not matched to a gene. Germline lookup yields CDR1 SEHNR and CDR2 FQNEAQ (reference sequence). The length of the CDR3 is 16 residues. CDR3 nucleotides: TGTGCCAGCAGCCCCCCCGAGCGGGAGTTGTCAGATACGCAGTATTTT. This translates into CASSPPERELSDTQYF.

This sequence joins TRBV5-1 and TRBJ2-2; no clear D gene. Looked up from germline, CDR1 is SGHRS and CDR2 is YFSETQ. Trimming shortened V by 1 base and J by 6 bases, and 10 bases separated the two germline ends. This CDR3 has 14 residues. The CDR3, as DNA: TGCGCCAGCAGCTTGATAAGAGGTCCCGGGGAGCTGTTTTTT. Its translation: CASSLIRGPGELFF.

In regard to this clone: A read error may produce the germline difference seen at one junction end. V is TRBV7-8 and J is TRBJ2-6, with no clear D. CDR3 length: 14 residues. Germline V gene lookup returns CDR1 SGHVS and CDR2 FQNEAQ. CDR3 DNA: TGTGCCAGCAGCGTAGCCGAGTCAGAAAACGTCCTGACTTTC. Its protein is CASSVAESENVLTF.

J is TRBJ2-3 and V is TRBV29-1; no firm D call. This CDR3 is built from 14 residues. Trimming removed 0 bases from V and 6 bases from J, with 13 bases in between. Germline V CDR1 and CDR2: SQVTM, ANQGSEA. The CDR3 loop reads CSVEDGSVGDTQYF. For the CDR3, the DNA is TGCAGCGTTGAAGATGGGTCTGTAGGGGATACGCAGTATTTT.

This chain links TRBV20-1 with TRBJ2-5; D may be TRBD2 (5 bases). The CDR3 sequence is 11 residues long. V shed 6 bases and J shed 7 bases, with 12 bases lying between them. The germline gives CDR1 DFQATT, CDR2 SNEGSKA (reference sequence). DNA of the CDR3: TGCAGTGCCACGAGTAGCGCGACCCAGTACTTC. Its translation is CSATSSATQYF.

A remark on this clone: The sample contains more than one DNA sequence encoding this CDR3. This chain links TRBV7-9 with TRBJ2-3; D remains ambiguous. CDR3 length: 11 residues. V lost 2 bases, J lost 3 bases, and 0 bases lay in between. Per the germline V gene, CDR1 is SEHNR and CDR2 is FQNEAQ (reference sequence). The CDR3 loop is CASSLTDTQYF. As DNA, the CDR3 is TGTGCCAGCAGCTTAACAGATACGCAGTATTTT.

The rearrangement joins TRBV7-6 to TRBJ2-5; a possible D gene is TRBD1 (6 bases). The CDR3 is 15 residues long. Germline V CDR1 and CDR2: SGHVS, FNYEAQ. The ends were cut back, 2 bases at V and 4 bases at J, with 14 bases in the middle. The CDR3 DNA is TGTGCCAGCAGCTTATTGGGCAGGGGTGGAGAGACCCAGTACTTC. The encoded protein is CASSLLGRGGETQYF.

The rearrangement uses TRBV19 and TRBJ2-3, with 7 bases fitting TRBD1. The germline CDR1 and CDR2 sequences are LNHDA and SQIVND (reference sequence). Trimming took 6 bases from V and 3 from J; bases not matched to a gene: 6. The CDR3 consists of 14 residues. The CDR3 spells CASSFSTGTDTQYF. DNA of the CDR3: TGTGCCAGTAGCTTTTCGACAGGGACAGATACGCAGTATTTT.

This clone was counted a single time. The chain couples TRBV14 to TRBJ2-2; possible D gene TRBD1, 5 bases. The ends were cut back, 2 bases at V and 7 bases at J, with 17 bases in the middle. The V gene's germline CDR1 is SGHDN and CDR2 FVKESK. The CDR3 has 16 amino acids. CDR3: CASSQPQRGWGGELFF. CDR3 DNA: TGTGCCAGCAGCCAACCCCAAAGGGGATGGGGCGGGGAGCTGTTTTTT.

The chain recombines TRBV6-5 with TRBJ2-7; maybe TRBD1 (6 bases). CDR1 is MNHEY, CDR2 SVGAGI, per germline. This CDR3 has 14 amino acids. Deletions cut 4 bases from V and 5 bases from J, with 15 bases between. CDR3 in DNA: TGTGCCAGCAGTTTAAGACAGGTCGTCCACGAGCAGTACTTC. This encodes CASSLRQVVHEQYF.

The chain couples TRBV7-6 to TRBJ2-5, with 7 bases aligning to TRBD1. The ends lost 8 bases at V and 7 bases at J; junction bases unmatched: 7. This CDR3 is built from 12 residues. The V gene's germline CDR1 is SGHVS and CDR2 FNYEAQ. As DNA, the CDR3 is TGTGCCAGCCGCCGGGCAGGGGGGACCCAGTACTTC. Encoded protein: CASRRAGGTQYF.

This chain links TRBV9 with TRBJ2-1; D not resolved. Germline values: CDR1 SGDLS, CDR2 YYNGEE. V lost 1 base to trimming and J lost 4 bases, with 12 bases between them. The CDR3 has 15 amino acids. CDR3 region: CASSVTEGPYNEQFF. For the CDR3, the DNA is TGTGCCAGCAGCGTAACCGAAGGGCCTTACAATGAGCAGTTCTTC.

The gene calls are TRBV9 and TRBJ1-1; 8 bases agree with TRBD1. This CDR3 spans 14 amino acids. Looked up from germline, CDR1 is SGDLS and CDR2 is YYNGEE. Germline trimming cut 1 base from V and 4 bases from J; bases unmatched to any gene: 3. In nucleotides, the CDR3 is TGTGCCAGCAGCGTATTACAGGGGGGCACTGAAGCTTTCTTT. Translated: CASSVLQGGTEAFF.

This chain joins TRBV6-1 and TRBJ2-7; D ambiguous. CDR1 and CDR2 from the germline V gene are MNHNS and SASEGT. The length of the CDR3 is 11 residues. V was clipped by 6 bases and J by 3 bases, with 6 bases between them. The CDR3 reads CASRTVYEQYF. CDR3 sequence (DNA): TGTGCCAGCAGGACTGTCTACGAGCAGTACTTC.

The rearrangement joins TRBV9 to TRBJ2-3, with no clear D. V lost 0 bases and J lost 2, with 10 bases in between. The CDR3 has 15 amino acids. CDR1 is SGDLS and CDR2 is YYNGEE in the germline V gene. The CDR3 region is CASSVEGTPTDTQYF. The CDR3 nucleotides read TGTGCCAGCAGCGTAGAGGGAACCCCCACAGATACGCAGTATTTT.

This clone was recorded only once. V gene TRBV27 combines with J gene TRBJ2-7; maybe TRBD1 (6 bases). CDR1 is MNHEY, CDR2 SMNVEV, per germline (reference sequence). This CDR3 is built from 17 residues. V gave up 3 bases and J gave up 4 bases, with 22 bases separating them. The CDR3 DNA is TGTGCCAGCAGTTTCTCCCCGGGGACACGGGTTTCATACGAGCAGTACTTC. Amino acids: CASSFSPGTRVSYEQYF.

J is TRBJ1-3 and V is TRBV6-1; D is unresolved. The CDR3 has 13 residues. Germline values: CDR1 MNHNS, CDR2 SASEGT. V was pared by 6 bases and J by 3 bases, with 9 bases between. CDR3 sequence: CASRTVHGNTIYF. In DNA, the CDR3 is TGTGCCAGCAGGACGGTTCATGGAAACACCATATATTTT.

The chain links TRBV11-3 to TRBJ2-4; TRBD2 aligns across 12 bases. V trimming: 4 bases; J trimming: 13 bases; junction bases outside the gene matches: 5. The germline V gene encodes CDR1 SGHNT and CDR2 YENEEA. CDR3 length: 13 residues. The CDR3 loop reads CASSSGTSGQQYF. The CDR3 nucleotides are TGTGCCAGCAGCTCTGGGACTAGCGGGCAACAGTACTTC.

The count of this clone is one. V and J are TRBV5-6 and TRBJ2-7, with 7 nucleotides matching TRBD1. The CDR3 is made up of 14 amino acids. Germline V gives CDR1 SGHDT, CDR2 YYEEEE. V lost 5 bases to trimming and J lost 3 bases; unmatched junction nucleotides: 8. CDR3 in amino acids: CASSSTGDNYEQYF. The DNA for the CDR3 is TGTGCCAGCAGTTCAACAGGGGATAACTACGAGCAGTACTTC.

This chain connects TRBV15 to TRBJ2-7; D is possibly TRBD1 (5 bases). This CDR3 is 14 amino acids long. V was clipped by 8 bases and J by 3 bases, with 17 bases between them. Germline V lookup: CDR1 LNHNV, CDR2 YYDKDF (reference sequence). The CDR3 region has the DNA TGTGCCACCTCAAATGGGGCCCGAGGCTACGAGCAGTACTTC. Its protein product is CATSNGARGYEQYF.

The chain combines TRBV29-1 with TRBJ1-1; D remains ambiguous. The CDR3 runs 12 residues. CDR1 is SQVTM and CDR2 is ANQGSEA in the germline V gene. The germline V and J ends were trimmed by 4 bases and 1 base, with 7 bases remaining between them. The DNA of the CDR3 is TGCAGCGTTGTCGGTGCGAACACTGAAGCTTTCTTT. Translated, it gives CSVVGANTEAFF.